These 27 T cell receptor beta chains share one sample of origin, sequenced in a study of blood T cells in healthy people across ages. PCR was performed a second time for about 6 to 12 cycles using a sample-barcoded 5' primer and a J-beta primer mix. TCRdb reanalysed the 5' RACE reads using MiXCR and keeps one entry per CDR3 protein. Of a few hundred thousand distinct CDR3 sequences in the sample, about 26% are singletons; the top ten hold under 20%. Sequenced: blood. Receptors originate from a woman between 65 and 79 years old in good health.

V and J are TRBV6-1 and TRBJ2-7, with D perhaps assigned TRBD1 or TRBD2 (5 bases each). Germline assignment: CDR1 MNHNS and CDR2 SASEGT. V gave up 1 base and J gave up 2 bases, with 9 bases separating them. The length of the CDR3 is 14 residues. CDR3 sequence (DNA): TGTGCCAGCAGTGAAGGGGGGTTTACCTACGAGCAGTACTTC. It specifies CASSEGGFTYEQYF.

The CDR3 loop is CASSYSTGGARGTEAFF. The CDR3 region has the DNA TGTGCCAGCAGTTACTCCACGGGAGGGGCCAGGGGCACTGAAGCTTTCTTT. The rearrangement joins TRBV6-5 to TRBJ1-1; possibly TRBD1 for D (6 bases). Looked up from germline, CDR1 is MNHEY and CDR2 is SVGAGI. The CDR3 runs 17 residues. Between the trimmed V and J ends, which lost 0 bases and 4 bases, there was a span of 18 bases.

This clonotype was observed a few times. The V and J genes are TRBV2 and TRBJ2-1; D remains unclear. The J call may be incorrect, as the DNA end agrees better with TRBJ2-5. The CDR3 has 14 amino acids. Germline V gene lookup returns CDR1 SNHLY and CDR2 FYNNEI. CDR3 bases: TGTGCCACTCAATATGGGTCAGTCGAAGAGACCCAGTACTTC. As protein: CATQYGSVEETQYF.

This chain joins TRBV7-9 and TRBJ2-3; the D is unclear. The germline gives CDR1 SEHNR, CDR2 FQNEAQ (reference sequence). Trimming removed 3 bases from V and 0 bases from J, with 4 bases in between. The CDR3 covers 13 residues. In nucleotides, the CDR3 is TGTGCCAGCAGCTTTGGGAGCACAGATACGCAGTATTTT. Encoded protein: CASSFGSTDTQYF.

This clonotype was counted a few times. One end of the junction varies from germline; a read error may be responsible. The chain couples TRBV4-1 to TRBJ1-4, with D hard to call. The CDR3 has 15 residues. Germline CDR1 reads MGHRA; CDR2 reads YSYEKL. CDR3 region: CAGSQLNGANEKLFF. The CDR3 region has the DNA TGCGCCGGCAGCCAACTAAATGGGGCTAATGAAAAACTGTTTTTT.

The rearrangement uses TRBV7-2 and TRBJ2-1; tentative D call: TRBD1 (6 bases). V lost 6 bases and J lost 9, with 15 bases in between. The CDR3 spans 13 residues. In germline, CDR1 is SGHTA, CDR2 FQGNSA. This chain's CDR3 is CASSSTTGSEQFF. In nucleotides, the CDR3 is TGTGCCAGCAGTTCTACCACAGGGTCTGAGCAGTTCTTC.

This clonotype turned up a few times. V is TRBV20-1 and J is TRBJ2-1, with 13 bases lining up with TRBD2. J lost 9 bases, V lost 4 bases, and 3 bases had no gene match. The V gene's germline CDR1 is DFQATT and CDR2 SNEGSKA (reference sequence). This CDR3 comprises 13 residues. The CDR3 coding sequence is TGCAGTGCTATACTAGCGGGGGGGAGTGAGCAGTTCTTC. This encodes CSAILAGGSEQFF.

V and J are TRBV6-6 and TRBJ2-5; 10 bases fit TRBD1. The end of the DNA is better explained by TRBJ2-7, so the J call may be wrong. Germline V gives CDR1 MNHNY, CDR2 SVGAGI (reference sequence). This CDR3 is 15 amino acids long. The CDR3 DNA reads TGTGCCAGCAGTCGCGGGACAGGGGTTGGGAACGAGCAGTACTTC. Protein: CASSRGTGVGNEQYF.

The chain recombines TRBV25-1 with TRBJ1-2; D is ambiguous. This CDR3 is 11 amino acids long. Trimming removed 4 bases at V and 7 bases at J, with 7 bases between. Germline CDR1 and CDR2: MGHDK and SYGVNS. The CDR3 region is CASSGTVGYTF. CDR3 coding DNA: TGTGCCAGCAGTGGGACTGTTGGCTACACCTTC.

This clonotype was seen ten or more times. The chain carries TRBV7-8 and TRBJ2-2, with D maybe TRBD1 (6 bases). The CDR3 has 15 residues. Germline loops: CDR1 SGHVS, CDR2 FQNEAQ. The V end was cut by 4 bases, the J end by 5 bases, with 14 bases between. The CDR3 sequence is CASSSKSRGTGELFF. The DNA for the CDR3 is TGTGCCAGCAGCTCAAAAAGCAGGGGAACCGGGGAGCTGTTTTTT.

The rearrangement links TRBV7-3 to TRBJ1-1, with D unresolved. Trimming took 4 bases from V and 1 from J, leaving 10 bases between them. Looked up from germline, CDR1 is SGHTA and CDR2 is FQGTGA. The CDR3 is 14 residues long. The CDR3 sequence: CASSSGWGNTEAFF. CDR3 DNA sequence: TGTGCCAGCAGCTCTGGTTGGGGGAACACTGAAGCTTTCTTT.

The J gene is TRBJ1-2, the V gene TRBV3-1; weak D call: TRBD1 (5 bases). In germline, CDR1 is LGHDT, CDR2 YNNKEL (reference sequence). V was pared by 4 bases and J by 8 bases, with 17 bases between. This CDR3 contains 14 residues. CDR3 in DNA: TGTGCCAGCAGCCGCCGCCAGGGAGGTGGAGGCTACACCTTC. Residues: CASSRRQGGGGYTF.

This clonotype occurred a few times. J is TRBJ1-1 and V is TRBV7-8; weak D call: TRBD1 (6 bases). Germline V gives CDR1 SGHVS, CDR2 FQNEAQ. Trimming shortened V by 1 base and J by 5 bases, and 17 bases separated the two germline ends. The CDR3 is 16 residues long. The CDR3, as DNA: TGTGCCAGCAGCTTAGTCGATGCCACAGGGCGGACTGAAGCTTTCTTT. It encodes CASSLVDATGRTEAFF.

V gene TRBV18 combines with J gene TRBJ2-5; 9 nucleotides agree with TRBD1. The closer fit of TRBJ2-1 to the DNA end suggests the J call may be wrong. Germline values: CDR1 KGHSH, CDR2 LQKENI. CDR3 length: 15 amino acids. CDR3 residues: CASSPPQDRGHEQFF. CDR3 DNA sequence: TGTGCCAGCTCACCACCCCAGGACAGGGGCCATGAGCAGTTCTTC.

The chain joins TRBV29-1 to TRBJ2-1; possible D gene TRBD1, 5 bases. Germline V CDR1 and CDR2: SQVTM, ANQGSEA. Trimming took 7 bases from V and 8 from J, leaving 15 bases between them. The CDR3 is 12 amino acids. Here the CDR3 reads CSAAQGSYEQFF. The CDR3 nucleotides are TGCAGCGCTGCCCAGGGTTCGTATGAGCAGTTCTTC.

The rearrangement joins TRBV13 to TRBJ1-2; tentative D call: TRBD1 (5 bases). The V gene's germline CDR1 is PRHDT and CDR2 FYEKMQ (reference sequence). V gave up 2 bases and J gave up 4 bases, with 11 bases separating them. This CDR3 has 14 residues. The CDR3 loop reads CASSLQGPIYGYTF. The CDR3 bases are TGTGCCAGCAGCTTACAGGGACCTATCTATGGCTACACCTTC. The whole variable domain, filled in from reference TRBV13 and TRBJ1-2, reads AAGVIQSPRHLIKEKRETATLKCYPIPRHDTVYWYQQGPGQDPQFLISFYEKMQSDKGSIPDRFSAQQFSDYHSELNMSSLELGDSALYFCASSLQGPIYGYTFGSGTRLTVV.

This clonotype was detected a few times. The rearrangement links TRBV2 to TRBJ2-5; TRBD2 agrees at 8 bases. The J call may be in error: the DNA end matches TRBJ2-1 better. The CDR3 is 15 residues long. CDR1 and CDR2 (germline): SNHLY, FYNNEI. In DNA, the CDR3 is TGTGCCAGCACCCTACGGGGGGGAGGGGTCAATGAGCAGTTCTTC. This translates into CASTLRGGGVNEQFF.

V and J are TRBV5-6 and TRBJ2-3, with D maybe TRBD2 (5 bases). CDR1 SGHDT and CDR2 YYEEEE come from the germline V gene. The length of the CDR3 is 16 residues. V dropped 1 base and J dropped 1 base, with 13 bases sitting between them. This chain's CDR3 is CASSLRSGIRTDTQYF. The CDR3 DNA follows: TGTGCCAGCAGCTTGAGATCGGGGATTCGCACAGATACGCAGTATTTT.

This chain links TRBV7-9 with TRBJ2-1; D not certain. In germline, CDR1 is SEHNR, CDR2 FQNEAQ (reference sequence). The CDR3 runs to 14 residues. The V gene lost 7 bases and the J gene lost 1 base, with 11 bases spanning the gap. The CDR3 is CASTPGDSYNEQFF. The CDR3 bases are TGTGCCAGCACCCCAGGTGATTCCTACAATGAGCAGTTCTTC.

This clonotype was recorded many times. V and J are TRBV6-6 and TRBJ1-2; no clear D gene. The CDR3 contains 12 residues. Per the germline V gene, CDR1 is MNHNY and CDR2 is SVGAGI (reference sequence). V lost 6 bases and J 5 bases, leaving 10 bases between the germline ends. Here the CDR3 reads CASSRAGYGYTF. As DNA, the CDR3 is TGTGCCAGCAGCCGGGCGGGGTATGGCTACACCTTC.

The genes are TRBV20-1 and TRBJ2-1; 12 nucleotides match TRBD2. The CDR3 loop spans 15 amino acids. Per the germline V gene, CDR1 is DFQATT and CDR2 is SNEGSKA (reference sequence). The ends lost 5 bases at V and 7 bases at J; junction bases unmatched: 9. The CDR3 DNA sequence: TGCAGTGCTGGTCCGACTAGCGGGGGCAGGAATGAGCAGTTCTTC. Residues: CSAGPTSGGRNEQFF.

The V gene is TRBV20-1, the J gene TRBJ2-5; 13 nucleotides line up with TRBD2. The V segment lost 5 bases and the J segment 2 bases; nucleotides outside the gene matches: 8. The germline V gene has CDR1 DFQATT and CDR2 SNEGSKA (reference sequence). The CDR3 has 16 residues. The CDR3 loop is CSAPGLAGAKQETQYF. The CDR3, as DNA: TGCAGTGCTCCTGGACTAGCGGGGGCCAAACAAGAGACCCAGTACTTC.

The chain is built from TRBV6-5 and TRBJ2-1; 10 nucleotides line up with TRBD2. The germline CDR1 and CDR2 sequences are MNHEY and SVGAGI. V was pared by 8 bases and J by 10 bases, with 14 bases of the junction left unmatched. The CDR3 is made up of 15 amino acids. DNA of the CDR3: TGTGCCAGCCGACCTCCGGGACTAGCGTCTCGAGAGCAGTTCTTC. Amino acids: CASRPPGLASREQFF.

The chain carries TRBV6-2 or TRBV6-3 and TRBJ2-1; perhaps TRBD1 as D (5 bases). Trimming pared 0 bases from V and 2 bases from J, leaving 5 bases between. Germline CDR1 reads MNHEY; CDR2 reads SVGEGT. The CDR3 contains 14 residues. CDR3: CASSYSDTYNEQFF. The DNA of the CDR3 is TGTGCCAGCAGTTACTCGGACACCTACAATGAGCAGTTCTTC.

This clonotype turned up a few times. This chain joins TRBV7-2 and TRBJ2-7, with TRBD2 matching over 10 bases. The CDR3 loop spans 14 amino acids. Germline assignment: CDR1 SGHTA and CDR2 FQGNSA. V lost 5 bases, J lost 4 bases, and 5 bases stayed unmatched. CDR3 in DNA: TGTGCCAGCAGCCCACTAGCGGGGATGTACGAGCAGTACTTC. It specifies CASSPLAGMYEQYF.

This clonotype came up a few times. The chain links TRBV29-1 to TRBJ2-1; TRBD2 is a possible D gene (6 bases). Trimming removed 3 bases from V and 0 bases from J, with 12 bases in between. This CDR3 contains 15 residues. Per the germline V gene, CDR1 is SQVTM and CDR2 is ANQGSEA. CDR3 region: CSVEGRESSYNEQFF. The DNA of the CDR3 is TGCAGCGTTGAGGGACGGGAGAGCTCCTACAATGAGCAGTTCTTC.

The CDR3 reads CASSPTRAALPGQYF. DNA for the CDR3: TGTGCCAGCAGTCCTACTCGGGCTGCCCTACCCGGGCAGTACTTC. The V call is TRBV11-2, the J call TRBJ2-7; D gene unclear. Per the germline V gene, CDR1 is SGHAT and CDR2 is FQNNGV. Trimming took off 6 bases at V and 9 bases at J, with 24 bases between the two ends. The CDR3 covers 15 residues.